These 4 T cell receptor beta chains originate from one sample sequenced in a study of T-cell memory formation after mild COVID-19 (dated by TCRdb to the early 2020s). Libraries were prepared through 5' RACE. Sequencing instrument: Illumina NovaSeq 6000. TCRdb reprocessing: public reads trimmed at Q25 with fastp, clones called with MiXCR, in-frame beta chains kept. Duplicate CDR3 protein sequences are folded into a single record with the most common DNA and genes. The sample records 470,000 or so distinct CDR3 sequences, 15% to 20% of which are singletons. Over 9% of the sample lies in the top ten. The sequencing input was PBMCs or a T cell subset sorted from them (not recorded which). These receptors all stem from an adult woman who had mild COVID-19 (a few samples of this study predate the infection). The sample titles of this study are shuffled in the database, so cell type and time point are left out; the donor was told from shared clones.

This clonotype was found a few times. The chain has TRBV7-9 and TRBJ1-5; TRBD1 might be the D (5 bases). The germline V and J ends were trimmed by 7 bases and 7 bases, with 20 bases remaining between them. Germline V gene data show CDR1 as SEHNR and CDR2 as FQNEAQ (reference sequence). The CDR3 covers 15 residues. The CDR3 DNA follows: TGTGCCAGCAAAGCGGGGCAGGCTCGGGGGCAGCCCCAGCATTTT. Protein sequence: CASKAGQARGQPQHF.

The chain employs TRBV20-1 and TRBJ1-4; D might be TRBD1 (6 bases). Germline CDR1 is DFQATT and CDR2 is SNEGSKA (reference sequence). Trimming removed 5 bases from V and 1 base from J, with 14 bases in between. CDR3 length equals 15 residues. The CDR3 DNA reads TGCAGTGCTCGAAGCTTCAGGGGAACTAATGAAAAACTGTTTTTT. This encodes CSARSFRGTNEKLFF.

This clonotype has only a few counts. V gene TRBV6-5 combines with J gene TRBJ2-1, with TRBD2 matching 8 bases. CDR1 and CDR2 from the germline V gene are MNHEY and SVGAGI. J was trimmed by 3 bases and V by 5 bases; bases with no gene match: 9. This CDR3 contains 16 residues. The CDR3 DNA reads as TGTGCCAGCAGTCGCAACAGACTAGCGTACTACAATGAGCAGTTCTTC. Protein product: CASSRNRLAYYNEQFF.

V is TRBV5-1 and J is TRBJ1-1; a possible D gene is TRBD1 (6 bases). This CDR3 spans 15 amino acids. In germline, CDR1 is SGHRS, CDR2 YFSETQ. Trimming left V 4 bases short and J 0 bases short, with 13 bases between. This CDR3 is CASSKRTALNTEAFF. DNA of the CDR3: TGCGCCAGCAGCAAAAGGACAGCCCTGAACACTGAAGCTTTCTTT. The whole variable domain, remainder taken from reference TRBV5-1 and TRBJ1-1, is KAGVTQTPRYLIKTRGQQVTLSCSPISGHRSVSWYQQTPGQGLQFLFEYFSETQRNKGNFPGRFSGRQFSNSRSEMNVSTLELGDSALYLCASSKRTALNTEAFFGQGTRLTVV.